This T cell receptor (beta chain) originates from a study of blood T cell repertoires in COVID-19. Study-wide background: From the United States, Italy and Spain came samples of acute and convalescent COVID-19.

This CDR3 is 16 amino acids long. Germline V gene data show CDR1 as SGDLS and CDR2 as YYNGEE. The J segment lost 1 base and the V segment lost 0 bases, leaving 4 bases of the junction unmatched. In the source study's methods: Estimation of nucleated cell counts was performed using reference gene primer amplification. Using immunoSEQ multiplex PCR, the repertoire was profiled, and TCRdb retains in-frame clones only, with some absent. Clone size and the V and J calls come from that table; the DNA yielded D and trimming. In the table there are approximately 260,000 clones, approximately 86% of which are singletons.

This receptor was obtained from a woman of 80 years or more with active or convalescent COVID-19. Sequenced material: peripheral blood. The chain carries TRBV9 and TRBJ2-1; TRBD2 aligns across 7 bases. CDR3 DNA: TGTGCCAGCAGCGTAGGGGGCGGGGGATCCTACAATGAGCAGTTCTTC. Translation: CASSVGGGGSYNEQFF.